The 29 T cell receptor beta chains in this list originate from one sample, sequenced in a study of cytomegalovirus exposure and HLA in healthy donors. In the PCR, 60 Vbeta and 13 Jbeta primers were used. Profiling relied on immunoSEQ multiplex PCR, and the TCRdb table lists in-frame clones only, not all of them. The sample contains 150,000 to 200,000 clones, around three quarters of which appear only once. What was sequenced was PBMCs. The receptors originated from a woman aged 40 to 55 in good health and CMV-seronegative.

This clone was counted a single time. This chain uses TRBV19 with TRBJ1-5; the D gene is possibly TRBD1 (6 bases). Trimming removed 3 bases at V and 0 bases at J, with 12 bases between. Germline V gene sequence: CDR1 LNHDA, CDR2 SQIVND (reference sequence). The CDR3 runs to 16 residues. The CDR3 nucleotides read TGTGCCAGTAGTATCCGGACAGAAAATAGCAATCAGCCCCAGCATTTT. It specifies CASSIRTENSNQPQHF.

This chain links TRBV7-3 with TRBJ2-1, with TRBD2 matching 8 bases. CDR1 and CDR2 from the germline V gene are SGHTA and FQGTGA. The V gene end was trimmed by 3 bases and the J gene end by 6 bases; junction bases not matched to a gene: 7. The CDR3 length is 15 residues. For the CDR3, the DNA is TGTGCCAGCAGCTTCGGGGGGGCCTCTCTCAATGAGCAGTTCTTC. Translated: CASSFGGASLNEQFF.

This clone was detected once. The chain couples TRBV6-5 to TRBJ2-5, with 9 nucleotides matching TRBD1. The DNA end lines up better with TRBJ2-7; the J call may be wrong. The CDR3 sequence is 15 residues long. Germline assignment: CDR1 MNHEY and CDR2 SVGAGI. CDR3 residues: CASSYSRGQGYEQYF. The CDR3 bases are TGTGCCAGCAGTTACTCCCGGGGACAGGGCTACGAGCAGTACTTC.

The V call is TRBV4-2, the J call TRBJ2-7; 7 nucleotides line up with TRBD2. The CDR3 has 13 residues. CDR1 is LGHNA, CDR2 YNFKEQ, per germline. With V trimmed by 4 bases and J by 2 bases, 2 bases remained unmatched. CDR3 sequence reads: CASSLSGAYEQYF. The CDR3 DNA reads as TGTGCCAGCAGCCTGAGCGGGGCCTACGAGCAGTACTTC.

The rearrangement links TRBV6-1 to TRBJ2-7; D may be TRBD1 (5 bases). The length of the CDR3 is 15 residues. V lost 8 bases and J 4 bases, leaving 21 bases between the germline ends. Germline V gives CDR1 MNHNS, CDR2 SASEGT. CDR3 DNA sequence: TGTGCCAGCGGAATCCCTGACCGCAGGGATTACGAGCAGTACTTC. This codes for CASGIPDRRDYEQYF.

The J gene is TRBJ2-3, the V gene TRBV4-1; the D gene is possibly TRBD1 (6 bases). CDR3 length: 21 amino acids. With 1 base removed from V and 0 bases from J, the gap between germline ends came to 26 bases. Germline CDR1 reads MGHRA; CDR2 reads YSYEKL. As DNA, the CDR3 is TGCGCCAGCAGCCAAGGACACCGTTTTGGGGGCCCATCGCACAGCACAGATACGCAGTATTTT. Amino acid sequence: CASSQGHRFGGPSHSTDTQYF.

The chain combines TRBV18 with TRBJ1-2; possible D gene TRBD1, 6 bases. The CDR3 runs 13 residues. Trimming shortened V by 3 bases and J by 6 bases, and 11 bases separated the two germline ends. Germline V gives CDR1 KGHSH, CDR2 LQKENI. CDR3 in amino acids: CASSPNRANGYTF. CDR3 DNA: TGTGCCAGCTCACCGAACAGGGCAAATGGCTACACCTTC. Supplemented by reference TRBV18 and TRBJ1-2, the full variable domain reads NAGVMQNPRHLVRRRGQEARLRCSPMKGHSHVYWYRQLPEEGLKFMVYLQKENIIDESGMPKERFSAEFPKEGPSILRIQQVVRGDSAAYFCASSPNRANGYTFGSGTRLTVV.

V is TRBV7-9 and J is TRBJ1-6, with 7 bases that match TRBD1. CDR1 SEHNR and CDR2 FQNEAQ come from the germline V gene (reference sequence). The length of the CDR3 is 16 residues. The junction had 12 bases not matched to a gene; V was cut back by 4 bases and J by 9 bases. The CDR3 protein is CASSSDRDLWASPLHF. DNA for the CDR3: TGTGCCAGCAGCTCAGACAGGGATCTGTGGGCTTCACCCCTCCACTTT.

CDR3 nucleotides: TGTGCCAGTAGTATCTACCAGGGATCCTACGAGCAGTACTTC. Its translation: CASSIYQGSYEQYF. V is TRBV19 and J is TRBJ2-7; a weak D match, TRBD1 (5 bases). This CDR3 is 14 amino acids long. Germline assignment: CDR1 LNHDA and CDR2 SQIVND (reference sequence). V was shortened by 3 bases and J by 1 base, with 10 bases between the two germline ends.

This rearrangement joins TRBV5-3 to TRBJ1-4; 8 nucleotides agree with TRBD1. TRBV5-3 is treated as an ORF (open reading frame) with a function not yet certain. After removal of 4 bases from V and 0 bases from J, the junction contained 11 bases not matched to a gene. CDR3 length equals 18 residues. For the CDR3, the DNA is TGTGCCAGAAGCCCGTTGTGGGGACAGGACACAACTAATGAAAAACTGTTTTTT. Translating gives CARSPLWGQDTTNEKLFF.

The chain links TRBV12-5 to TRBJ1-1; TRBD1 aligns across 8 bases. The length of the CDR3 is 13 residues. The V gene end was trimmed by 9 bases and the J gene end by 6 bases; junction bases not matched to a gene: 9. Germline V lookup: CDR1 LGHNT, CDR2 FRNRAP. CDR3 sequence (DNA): TGTGCTAGCGCGAGGGGACAGGTTTCTGAAGCTTTCTTT. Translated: CASARGQVSEAFF.

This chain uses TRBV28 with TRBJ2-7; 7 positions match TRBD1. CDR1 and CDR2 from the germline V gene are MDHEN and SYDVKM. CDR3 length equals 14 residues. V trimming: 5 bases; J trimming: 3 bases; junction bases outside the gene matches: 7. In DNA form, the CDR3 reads TGTGCCAGCAGTGAAGACAGGGTTGTCTACGAGCAGTACTTC. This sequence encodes CASSEDRVVYEQYF.

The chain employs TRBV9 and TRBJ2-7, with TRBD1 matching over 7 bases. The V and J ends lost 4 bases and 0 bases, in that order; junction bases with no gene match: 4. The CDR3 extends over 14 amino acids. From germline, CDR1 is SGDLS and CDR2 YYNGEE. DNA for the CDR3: TGTGCCAGCAGCCCAAGGACAGGCTCCTACGAGCAGTACTTC. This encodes CASSPRTGSYEQYF.

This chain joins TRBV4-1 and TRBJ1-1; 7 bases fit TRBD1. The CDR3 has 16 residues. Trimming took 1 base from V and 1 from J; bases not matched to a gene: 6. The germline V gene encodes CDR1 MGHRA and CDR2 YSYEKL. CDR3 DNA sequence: TGCGCCAGCAGCCAAGGACAGGGCCCAACGAACACTGAAGCTTTCTTT. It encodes CASSQGQGPTNTEAFF.

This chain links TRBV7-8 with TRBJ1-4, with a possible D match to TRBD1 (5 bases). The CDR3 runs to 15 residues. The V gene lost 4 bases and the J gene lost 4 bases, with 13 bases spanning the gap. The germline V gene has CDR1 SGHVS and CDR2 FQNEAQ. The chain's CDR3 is CASSSQDGLNEKLFF. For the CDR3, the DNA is TGTGCCAGCAGCTCACAGGACGGCCTTAATGAAAAACTGTTTTTT.

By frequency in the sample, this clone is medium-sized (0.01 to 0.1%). CDR3 in amino acids: CASRAGYGYTF. The DNA of the CDR3 is TGTGCCAGCAGGGCAGGGTATGGCTACACCTTC. The chain combines TRBV2 with TRBJ1-2; possible D gene TRBD1, 5 bases. Germline V gives CDR1 SNHLY, CDR2 FYNNEI. The CDR3 spans 11 residues. Trimming took off 6 bases at V and 5 bases at J, with 7 bases between the two ends.

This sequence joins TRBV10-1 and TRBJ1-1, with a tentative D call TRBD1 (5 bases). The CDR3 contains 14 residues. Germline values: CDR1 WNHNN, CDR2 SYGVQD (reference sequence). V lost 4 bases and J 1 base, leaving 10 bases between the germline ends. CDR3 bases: TGCGCCAGCAGTGCAAGGGACTCGAACACTGAAGCTTTCTTT. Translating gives CASSARDSNTEAFF.

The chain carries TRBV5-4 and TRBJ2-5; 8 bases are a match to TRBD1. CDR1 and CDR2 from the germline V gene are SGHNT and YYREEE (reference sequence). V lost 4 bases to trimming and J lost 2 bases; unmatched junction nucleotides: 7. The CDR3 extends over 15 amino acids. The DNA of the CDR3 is TGTGCCAGCAGCCGAGACAGGGGTGGGCAAGAGACCCAGTACTTC. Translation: CASSRDRGGQETQYF. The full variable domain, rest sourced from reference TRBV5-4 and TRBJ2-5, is ETGVTQSPTHLIKTRGQQVTLRCSSQSGHNTVSWYQQALGQGPQFIFQYYREEENGRGNFPPRFSGLQFPNYSSELNVNALELDDSALYLCASSRDRGGQETQYFGPGTRLLVL.

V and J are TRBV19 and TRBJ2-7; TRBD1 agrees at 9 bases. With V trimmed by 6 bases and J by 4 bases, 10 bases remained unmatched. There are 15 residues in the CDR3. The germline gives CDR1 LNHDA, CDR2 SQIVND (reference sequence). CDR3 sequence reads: CASRETGTGIYEQYF. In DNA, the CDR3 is TGTGCCAGTAGAGAGACCGGGACAGGGATTTACGAGCAGTACTTC.

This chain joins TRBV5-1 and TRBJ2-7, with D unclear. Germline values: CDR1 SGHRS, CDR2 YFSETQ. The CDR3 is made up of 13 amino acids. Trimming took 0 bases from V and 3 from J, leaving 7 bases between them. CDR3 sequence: CASSLAQYYEQYF. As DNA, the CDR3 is TGCGCCAGCAGCTTGGCCCAGTACTACGAGCAGTACTTC.

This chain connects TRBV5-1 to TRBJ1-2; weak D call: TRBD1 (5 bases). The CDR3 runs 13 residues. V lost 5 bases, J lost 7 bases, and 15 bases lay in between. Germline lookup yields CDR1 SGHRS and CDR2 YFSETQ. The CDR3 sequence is CASRPTGSGGYTF. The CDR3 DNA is TGCGCCAGCAGACCTACAGGATCCGGTGGCTACACCTTC.

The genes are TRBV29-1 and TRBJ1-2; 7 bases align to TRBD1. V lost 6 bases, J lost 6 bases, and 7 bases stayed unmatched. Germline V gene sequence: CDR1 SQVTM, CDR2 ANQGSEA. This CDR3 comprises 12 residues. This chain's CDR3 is CSVTTGPNGYTF. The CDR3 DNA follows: TGCAGCGTCACGACAGGGCCGAATGGCTACACCTTC.

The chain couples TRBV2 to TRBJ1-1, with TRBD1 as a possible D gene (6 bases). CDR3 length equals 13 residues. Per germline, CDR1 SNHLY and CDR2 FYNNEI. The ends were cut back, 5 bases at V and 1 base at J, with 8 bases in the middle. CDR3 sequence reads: CASSLRGNTEAFF. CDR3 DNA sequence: TGTGCCAGCAGTCTCAGGGGGAACACTGAAGCTTTCTTT.

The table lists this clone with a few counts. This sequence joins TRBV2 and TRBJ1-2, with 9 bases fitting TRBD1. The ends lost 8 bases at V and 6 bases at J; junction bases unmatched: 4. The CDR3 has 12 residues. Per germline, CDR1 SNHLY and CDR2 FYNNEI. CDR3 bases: TGTGCCAGCTTGGGACAGGGAGATGGCTACACCTTC. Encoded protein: CASLGQGDGYTF. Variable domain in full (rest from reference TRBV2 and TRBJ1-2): EPEVTQTPSHQVTQMGQEVILRCVPISNHLYFYWYRQILGQKVEFLVSFYNNEISEKSEIFDDQFSVERPDGSNFTLKIRSTKLEDSAMYFCASLGQGDGYTFGSGTRLTVV.

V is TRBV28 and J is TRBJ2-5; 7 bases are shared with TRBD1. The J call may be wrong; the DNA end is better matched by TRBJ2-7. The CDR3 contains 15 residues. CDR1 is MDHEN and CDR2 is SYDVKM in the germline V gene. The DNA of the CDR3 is TGTGCCAGCAGTTCATCGGGACAGCTTCCCTACGAGCAGTACTTC. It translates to CASSSSGQLPYEQYF.

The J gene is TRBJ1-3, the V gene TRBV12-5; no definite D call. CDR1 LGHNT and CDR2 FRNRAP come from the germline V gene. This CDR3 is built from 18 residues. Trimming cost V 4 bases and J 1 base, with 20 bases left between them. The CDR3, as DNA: TGTGCTAGTGGTTCACGGCCGGCAGCGGAGATTTCTGGAAACACCATATATTTT. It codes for CASGSRPAAEISGNTIYF. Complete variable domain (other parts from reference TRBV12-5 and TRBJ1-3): DARVTQTPRHKVTEMGQEVTMRCQPILGHNTVFWYRQTMMQGLELLAYFRNRAPLDDSGMPKDRFSAEMPDATLATLKIQPSEPRDSAVYFCASGSRPAAEISGNTIYFGEGSWLTVV.

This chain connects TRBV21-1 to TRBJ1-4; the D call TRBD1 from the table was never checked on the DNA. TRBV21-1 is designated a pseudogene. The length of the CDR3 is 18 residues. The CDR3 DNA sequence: TGTGCCAGCAGCCTTAATCAGGGGCCCCCAGCAACTAATGAAAAACTGTTTTTT. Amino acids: CASSLNQGPPATNEKLFF.

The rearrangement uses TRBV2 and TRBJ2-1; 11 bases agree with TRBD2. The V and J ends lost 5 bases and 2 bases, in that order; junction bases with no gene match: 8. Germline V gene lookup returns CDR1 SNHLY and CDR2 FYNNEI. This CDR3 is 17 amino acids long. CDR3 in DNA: TGTGCCAGCAGTTGGGCTAGCGGGGGGCCTACCTACAATGAGCAGTTCTTC. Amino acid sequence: CASSWASGGPTYNEQFF.

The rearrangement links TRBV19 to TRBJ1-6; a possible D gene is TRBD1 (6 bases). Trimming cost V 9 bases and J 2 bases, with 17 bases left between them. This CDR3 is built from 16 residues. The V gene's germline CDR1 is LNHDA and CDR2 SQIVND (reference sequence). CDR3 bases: TGTGCCAGCAAGACAGGAACGGGGACCTATAATTCACCCCTCCACTTT. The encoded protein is CASKTGTGTYNSPLHF.